The 15 T cell receptor beta chains below all came from one sample that was sequenced in a study of T-cell reconstitution after alpha-beta-depleted transplantation in children. Unique molecular identifiers were built into the TCRbeta library. TCRdb re-called the PCR reads with MiXCR, one entry per CDR3 protein. The sample lists about 580,000 distinct CDR3 sequences; roughly a quarter were seen once. Material: PBMCs, obtained before TCRalphabeta/CD19-depleted stem cell transplant. Source of these receptors: a boy in the first two years of life with Wiskott-Aldrich syndrome, due to receive a stem cell transplant.

The chain combines TRBV29-1 with TRBJ2-3; D may match TRBD1 or TRBD2 (5 bases each). Deletions cut 6 bases from V and 4 bases from J, with 20 bases between. The V gene's germline CDR1 is SQVTM and CDR2 ANQGSEA. The CDR3 has 15 amino acids. The DNA of the CDR3 is TGCAGCGTGGGGGTAACTGGGGTATTAGCAGATACGCAGTATTTT. Translated, it gives CSVGVTGVLADTQYF.

The V gene is TRBV2, the J gene TRBJ2-7, with TRBD2 as a possible D gene (5 bases). Per germline, CDR1 SNHLY and CDR2 FYNNEI. The CDR3 has 14 residues. Trimming cost V 6 bases and J 0 bases, with 12 bases left between them. The CDR3 loop is CASSYRGSSYEQYF. The CDR3 DNA reads as TGTGCCAGCAGCTACAGAGGGAGCTCCTACGAGCAGTACTTC.

V is TRBV5-1 and J is TRBJ2-1; a possible D gene is TRBD2 (6 bases). Trimming removed 3 bases at V and 0 bases at J, with 10 bases between. The CDR3 length is 15 residues. CDR1 and CDR2 (germline): SGHRS, YFSETQ. The CDR3 protein is CASSSGSNSYNEQFF. Written as DNA, the CDR3 is TGCGCCAGCAGCTCCGGGAGTAACTCCTACAATGAGCAGTTCTTC.

V gene TRBV5-1 combines with J gene TRBJ2-2, with D perhaps TRBD1 (6 bases). There are 15 residues in the CDR3. Trimming pared 0 bases from V and 3 bases from J, leaving 9 bases between. CDR1 is SGHRS and CDR2 is YFSETQ in the germline V gene. This chain's CDR3 is CASSLGDIYTGELFF. The DNA of the CDR3 is TGCGCCAGCAGCTTGGGGGACATTTACACCGGGGAGCTGTTTTTT. The variable domain in full, completed from reference TRBV5-1 and TRBJ2-2, reads KAGVTQTPRYLIKTRGQQVTLSCSPISGHRSVSWYQQTPGQGLQFLFEYFSETQRNKGNFPGRFSGRQFSNSRSEMNVSTLELGDSALYLCASSLGDIYTGELFFGEGSRLTVL.

This clonotype was detected only a few times. The rearrangement joins TRBV20-1 to TRBJ1-2, with D tentatively TRBD1 (6 bases). This CDR3 has 11 residues. Germline assignment: CDR1 DFQATT and CDR2 SNEGSKA (reference sequence). V shed 7 bases and J shed 1 base, with 7 bases lying between them. The CDR3 sequence is CSGTDNYGYTF. In nucleotides, the CDR3 is TGCAGTGGGACAGATAACTATGGCTACACCTTC.

This clonotype was recorded a few times. V is TRBV5-1 and J is TRBJ2-1; D is perhaps TRBD2 (6 bases). V gave up 4 bases and J gave up 7 bases, with 21 bases separating them. The V gene's germline CDR1 is SGHRS and CDR2 YFSETQ. The CDR3 contains 16 residues. Here the CDR3 DNA reads TGCGCCAGCAGCGCGAGCGGGCTGGAGACGTTGAATGAGCAGTTCTTC. Protein: CASSASGLETLNEQFF.

The rearrangement links TRBV27 to TRBJ2-5; tentative D call: TRBD2 (5 bases). Germline CDR1 and CDR2: MNHEY and SMNVEV (reference sequence). This CDR3 has 14 amino acids. Trimming cost V 3 bases and J 2 bases, with 10 bases left between them. The CDR3 bases are TGTGCCAGCAGTTTCGCCGGGGTACAAGAGACCCAGTACTTC. This codes for CASSFAGVQETQYF.

This CDR3 is CSGGSTDTQYF. The CDR3 region has the DNA TGCAGCGGCGGTAGCACAGATACGCAGTATTTT. This rearrangement joins TRBV29-1 to TRBJ2-3; D ambiguous. With 7 bases removed from V and 0 bases from J, the gap between germline ends came to 5 bases. This CDR3 has 11 residues. CDR1 and CDR2 (germline): SQVTM, ANQGSEA.

The J gene is TRBJ2-5, the V gene TRBV4-1; TRBD2 agrees at 15 bases. Trimming took 0 bases from V and 5 from J; bases not matched to a gene: 16. This CDR3 has 21 residues. Germline V CDR1 and CDR2: MGHRA, YSYEKL. The CDR3 nucleotides are TGCGCCAGCAGCCAAGAACAGGGGACGAGGACTAGCGGGAGGGCCTATGAGACCCAGTACTTC. This encodes CASSQEQGTRTSGRAYETQYF.

The rearrangement uses TRBV5-1 and TRBJ2-5; D is uncertain. CDR3 length: 16 amino acids. In germline, CDR1 is SGHRS, CDR2 YFSETQ. V lost 3 bases and J lost 0, with 15 bases in between. CDR3 sequence reads: CASSSAPGRDQETQYF. CDR3 DNA sequence: TGCGCCAGCAGCTCTGCCCCCGGACGGGACCAAGAGACCCAGTACTTC.

This clonotype turned up a few times. The chain is built from TRBV5-1 and TRBJ2-2; tentative D call: TRBD1 (6 bases). V gave up 5 bases and J gave up 6 bases, with 14 bases separating them. The CDR3 loop spans 14 amino acids. The V gene's germline CDR1 is SGHRS and CDR2 YFSETQ. CDR3 nucleotide sequence: TGCGCCAGCAGTCGACAGGATTATGCCGGGGAGCTGTTTTTT. Translation: CASSRQDYAGELFF.

The rearrangement uses TRBV10-3 and TRBJ2-3; D could derive from TRBD1 or TRBD2 (5 bases each). CDR1 is ENHRY, CDR2 SYGVKD, per germline. The CDR3 runs to 14 residues. Trimming took 6 bases from V and 4 from J, leaving 14 bases between them. The DNA for the CDR3 is TGTGCCATCAGGAGGGAAACGGGACCAGATACGCAGTATTTT. This codes for CAIRRETGPDTQYF.

The chain links TRBV27 to TRBJ2-2; TRBD1 is a possible D gene (5 bases). The CDR3 has 17 residues. CDR1 and CDR2 (germline): MNHEY, SMNVEV (reference sequence). V lost 0 bases, J lost 3 bases, and 14 bases lay in between. CDR3 bases: TGTGCCAGCAGTTTATCGACCCCCAGGGTCTACACCGGGGAGCTGTTTTTT. Protein: CASSLSTPRVYTGELFF.

There are a few counts of this clonotype. The rearrangement uses TRBV9 and TRBJ1-3, with D uncertain. There are 14 residues in the CDR3. V shed 0 bases and J shed 1 base, with 5 bases lying between them. Germline-derived CDR1 and CDR2 are SGDLS and YYNGEE. CDR3 region: CASSVAGSGNTIYF. CDR3 sequence (DNA): TGTGCCAGCAGCGTAGCCGGGTCTGGAAACACCATATATTTT.

V gene TRBV20-1 combines with J gene TRBJ2-3; the D is unclear. The germline V gene encodes CDR1 DFQATT and CDR2 SNEGSKA (reference sequence). The V and J ends lost 2 bases and 3 bases respectively, with 15 bases between them. This CDR3 is 15 amino acids long. The CDR3 sequence is CSARMLGFGTDTQYF. The CDR3 nucleotides read TGCAGTGCTAGAATGCTGGGATTTGGTACAGATACGCAGTATTTT.